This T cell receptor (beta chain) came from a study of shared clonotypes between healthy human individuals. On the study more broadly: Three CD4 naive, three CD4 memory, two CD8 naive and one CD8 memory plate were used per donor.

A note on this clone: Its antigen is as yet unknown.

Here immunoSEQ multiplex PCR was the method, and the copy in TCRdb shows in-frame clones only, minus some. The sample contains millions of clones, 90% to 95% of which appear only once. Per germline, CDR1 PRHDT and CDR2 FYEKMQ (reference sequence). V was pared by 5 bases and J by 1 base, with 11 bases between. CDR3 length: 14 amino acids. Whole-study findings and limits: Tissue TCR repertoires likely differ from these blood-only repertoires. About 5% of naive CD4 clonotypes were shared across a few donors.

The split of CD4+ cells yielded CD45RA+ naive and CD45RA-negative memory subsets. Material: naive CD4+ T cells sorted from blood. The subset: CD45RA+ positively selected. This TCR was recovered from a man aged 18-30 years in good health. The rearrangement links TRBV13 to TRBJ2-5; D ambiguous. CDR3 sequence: CASSVLQRQETQYF. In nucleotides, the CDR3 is TGTGCCAGCAGCGTACTACAGCGCCAAGAGACCCAGTACTTC.